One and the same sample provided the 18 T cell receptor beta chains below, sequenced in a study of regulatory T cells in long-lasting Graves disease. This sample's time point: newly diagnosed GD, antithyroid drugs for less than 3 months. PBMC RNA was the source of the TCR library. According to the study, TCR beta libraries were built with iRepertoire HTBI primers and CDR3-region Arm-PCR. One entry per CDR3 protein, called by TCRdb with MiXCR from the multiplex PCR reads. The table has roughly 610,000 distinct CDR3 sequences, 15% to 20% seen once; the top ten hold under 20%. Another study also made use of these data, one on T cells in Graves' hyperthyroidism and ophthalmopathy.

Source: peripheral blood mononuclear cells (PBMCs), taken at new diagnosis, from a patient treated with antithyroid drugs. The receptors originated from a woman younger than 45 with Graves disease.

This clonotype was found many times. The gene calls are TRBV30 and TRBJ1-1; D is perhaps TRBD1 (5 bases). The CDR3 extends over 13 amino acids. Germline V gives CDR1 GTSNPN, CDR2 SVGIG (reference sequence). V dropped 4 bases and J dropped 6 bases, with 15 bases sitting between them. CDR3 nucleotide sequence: TGTGCCTGGAACTGGGGCAAAGTCGCTGAAGCTTTCTTT. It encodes CAWNWGKVAEAFF.

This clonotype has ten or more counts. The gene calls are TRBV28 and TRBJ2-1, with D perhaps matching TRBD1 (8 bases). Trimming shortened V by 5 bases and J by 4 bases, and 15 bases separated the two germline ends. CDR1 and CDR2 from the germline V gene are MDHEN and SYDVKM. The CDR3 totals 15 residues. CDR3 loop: CASSPTGEGYNEQFF. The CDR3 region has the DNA TGTGCCAGCAGTCCGACAGGGGAGGGATACAATGAGCAGTTCTTC.

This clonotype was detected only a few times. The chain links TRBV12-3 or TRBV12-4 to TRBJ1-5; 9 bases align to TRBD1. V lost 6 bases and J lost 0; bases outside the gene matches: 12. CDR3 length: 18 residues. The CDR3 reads CASRSTGGIRYSNQPQHF. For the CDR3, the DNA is TGTGCCAGCAGATCCACAGGGGGCATAAGGTATAGCAATCAGCCCCAGCATTTT.

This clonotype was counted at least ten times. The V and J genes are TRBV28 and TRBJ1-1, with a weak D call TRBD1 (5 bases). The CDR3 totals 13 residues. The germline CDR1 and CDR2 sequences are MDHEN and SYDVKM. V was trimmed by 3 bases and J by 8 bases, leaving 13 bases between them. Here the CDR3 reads CASSFSFGGEAFF. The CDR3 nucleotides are TGTGCCAGCAGTTTCTCGTTCGGGGGGGAAGCTTTCTTT. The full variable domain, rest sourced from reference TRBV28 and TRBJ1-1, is DVKVTQSSRYLVKRTGEKVFLECVQDMDHENMFWYRQDPGLGLRLIYFSYDVKMKEKGDIPEGYSVSREKKERFSLILESASTNQTSMYLCASSFSFGGEAFFGQGTRLTVV.

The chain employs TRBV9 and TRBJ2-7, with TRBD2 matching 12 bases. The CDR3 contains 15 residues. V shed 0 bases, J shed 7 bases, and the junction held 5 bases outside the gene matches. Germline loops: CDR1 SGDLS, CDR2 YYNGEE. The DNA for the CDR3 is TGTGCCAGCAGCGTAGAGGCTAGCGGGGGGGTGGAGCAGTACTTC. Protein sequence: CASSVEASGGVEQYF.

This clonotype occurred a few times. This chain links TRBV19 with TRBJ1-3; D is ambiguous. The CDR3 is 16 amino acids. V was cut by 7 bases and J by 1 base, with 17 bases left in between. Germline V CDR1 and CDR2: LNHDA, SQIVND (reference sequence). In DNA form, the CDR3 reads TGTGCCAGTACTCGACTTCTTACGGGGTCTGGAAACACCATATATTTT. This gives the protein CASTRLLTGSGNTIYF.

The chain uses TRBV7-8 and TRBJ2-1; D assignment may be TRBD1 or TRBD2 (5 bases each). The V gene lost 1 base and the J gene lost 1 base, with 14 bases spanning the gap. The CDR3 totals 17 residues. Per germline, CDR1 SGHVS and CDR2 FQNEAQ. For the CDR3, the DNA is TGTGCCAGCAGCTTAGACCGGGACCGCCTTTCCTACAATGAGCAGTTCTTC. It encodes CASSLDRDRLSYNEQFF.

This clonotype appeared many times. The chain's CDR3 is CASSLAGGHEQFF. Here the CDR3 DNA reads TGTGCCAGCAGCTTAGCCGGTGGCCATGAGCAGTTCTTC. The J gene is TRBJ2-1, the V gene TRBV7-9; D remains unclear. CDR1 and CDR2 (germline): SEHNR, FQNEAQ (reference sequence). V was shortened by 0 bases and J by 8 bases, with 8 bases between the two germline ends. This CDR3 has 13 residues. The full variable domain, in which reference TRBV7-9 and TRBJ2-1 provide the parts outside the CDR3, is DTGVSQNPRHKITKRGQNVTFRCDPISEHNRLYWYRQTLGQGPEFLTYFQNEAQLEKSRLLSDRFSAERPKGSFSTLEIQRTEQGDSAMYLCASSLAGGHEQFFGPGTRLTVL.

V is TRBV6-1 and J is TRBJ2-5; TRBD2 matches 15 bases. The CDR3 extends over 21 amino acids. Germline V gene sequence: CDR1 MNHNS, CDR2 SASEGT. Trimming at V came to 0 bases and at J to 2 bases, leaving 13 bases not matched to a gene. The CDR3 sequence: CASSEASRLGLAGGIQETQYF. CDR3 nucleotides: TGTGCCAGCAGTGAAGCGTCCCGTTTAGGACTAGCGGGAGGGATACAAGAGACCCAGTACTTC.

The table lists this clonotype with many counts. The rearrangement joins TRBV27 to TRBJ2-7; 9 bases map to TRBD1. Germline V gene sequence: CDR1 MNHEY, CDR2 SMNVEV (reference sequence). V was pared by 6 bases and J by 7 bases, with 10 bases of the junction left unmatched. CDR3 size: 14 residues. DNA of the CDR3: TGTGCCAGCAGAGCCGGGACAGGGCCGGGGGAGCAGTACTTC. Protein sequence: CASRAGTGPGEQYF.

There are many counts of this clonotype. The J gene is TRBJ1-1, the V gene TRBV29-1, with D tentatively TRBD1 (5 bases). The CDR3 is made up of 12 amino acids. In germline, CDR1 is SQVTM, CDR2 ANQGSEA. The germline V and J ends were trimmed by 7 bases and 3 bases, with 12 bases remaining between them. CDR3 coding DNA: TGCAGCGGGTCAAGAGGGGACACTGAAGCTTTCTTT. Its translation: CSGSRGDTEAFF.

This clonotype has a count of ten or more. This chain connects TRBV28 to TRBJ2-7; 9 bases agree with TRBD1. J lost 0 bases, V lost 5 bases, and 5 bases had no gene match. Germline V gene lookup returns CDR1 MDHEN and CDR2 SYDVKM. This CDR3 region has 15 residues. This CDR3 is CASSMDRGYSYEQYF. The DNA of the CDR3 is TGTGCCAGCAGTATGGACAGGGGTTACTCCTACGAGCAGTACTTC.

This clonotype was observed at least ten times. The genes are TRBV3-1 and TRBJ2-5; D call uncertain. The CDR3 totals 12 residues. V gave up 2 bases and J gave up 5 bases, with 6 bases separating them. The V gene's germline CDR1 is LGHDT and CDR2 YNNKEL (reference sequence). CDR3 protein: CASSQRVETQYF. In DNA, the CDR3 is TGTGCCAGCAGCCAACGCGTCGAGACCCAGTACTTC.

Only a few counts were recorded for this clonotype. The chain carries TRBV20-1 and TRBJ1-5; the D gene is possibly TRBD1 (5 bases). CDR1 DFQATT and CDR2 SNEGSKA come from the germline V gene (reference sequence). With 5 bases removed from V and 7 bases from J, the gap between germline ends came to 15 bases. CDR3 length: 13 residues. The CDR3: CSAREGYRQPQHF. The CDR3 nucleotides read TGCAGTGCTCGGGAGGGTTACAGGCAGCCCCAGCATTTT.

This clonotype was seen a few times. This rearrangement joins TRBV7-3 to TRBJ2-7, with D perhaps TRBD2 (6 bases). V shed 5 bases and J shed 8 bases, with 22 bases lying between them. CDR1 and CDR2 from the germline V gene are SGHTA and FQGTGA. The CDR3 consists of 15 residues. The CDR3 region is CASSPNRDSLHKQYF. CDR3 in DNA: TGTGCCAGCAGCCCGAACCGGGACTCCCTCCACAAGCAGTACTTC.

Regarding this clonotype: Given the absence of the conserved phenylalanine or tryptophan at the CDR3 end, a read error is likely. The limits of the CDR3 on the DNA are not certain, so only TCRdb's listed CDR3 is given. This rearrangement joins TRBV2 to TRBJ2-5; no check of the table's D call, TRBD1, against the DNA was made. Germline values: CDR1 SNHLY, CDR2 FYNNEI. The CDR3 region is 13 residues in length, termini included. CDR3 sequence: CASRPERTGSEYL.

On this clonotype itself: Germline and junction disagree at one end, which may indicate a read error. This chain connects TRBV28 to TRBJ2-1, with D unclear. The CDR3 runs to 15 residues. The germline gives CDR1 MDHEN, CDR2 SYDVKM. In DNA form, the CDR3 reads TGTGCCAGCAGTTTGGGCGTCGAGGCCTACAATGAGCGGTTCTTC. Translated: CASSLGVEAYNERFF.

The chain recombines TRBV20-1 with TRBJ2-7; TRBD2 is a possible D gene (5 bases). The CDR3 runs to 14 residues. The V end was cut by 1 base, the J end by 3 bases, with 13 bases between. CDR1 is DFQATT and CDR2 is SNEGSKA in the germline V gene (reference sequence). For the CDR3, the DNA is TGCAGTGCTAGAGGGGGAGTTGCTGACTACGAGCAGTACTTC. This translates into CSARGGVADYEQYF.